Listed below are T cell receptor beta chains from one sample, sequenced in a study of shared clonotypes between healthy human individuals. Clones were read by immunoSEQ multiplex PCR, and TCRdb kept only the in-frame ones, dropping some. Among about 2.1 million clones, 80% to 95% were seen once, and the ten largest hold more than 1.5%. The sequenced sample was naive CD8+ T cells from PBMCs. Receptor source: a man younger than 35 in good health. Some clones in this sample may be carry-over from other donors' samples. CDR3s leave out the opening cysteine and the closing phenylalanine or tryptophan. Fields, in order: V gene, J gene, CDR3 protein.

>TRBV6-5|TRBJ2-7
ASSYRYEQY
>TRBV28|TRBJ2-2
ASSPRGGGPNTGELF
>TRBV7-2|TRBJ2-1
ASSPRDRRVNEQF
>TRBV13|TRBJ2-3
ASSLGTHRQHTDTQY
>TRBV7-9|TRBJ2-5
ASRPPRGGKETQY
>TRBV27|TRBJ2-1
ASSSIGLTRALGNEQF
>TRBV15|TRBJ1-2
ATSSEKGQTYGYT
>TRBV9|TRBJ2-1
ASSPGVEQF
>TRBV6-1|TRBJ2-7
ASSGTQKSSYEQY
>TRBV7-9|TRBJ2-1
ASSPRQGTYNEQF
>TRBV10-3|TRBJ2-7
AISEWKDYGNEQY